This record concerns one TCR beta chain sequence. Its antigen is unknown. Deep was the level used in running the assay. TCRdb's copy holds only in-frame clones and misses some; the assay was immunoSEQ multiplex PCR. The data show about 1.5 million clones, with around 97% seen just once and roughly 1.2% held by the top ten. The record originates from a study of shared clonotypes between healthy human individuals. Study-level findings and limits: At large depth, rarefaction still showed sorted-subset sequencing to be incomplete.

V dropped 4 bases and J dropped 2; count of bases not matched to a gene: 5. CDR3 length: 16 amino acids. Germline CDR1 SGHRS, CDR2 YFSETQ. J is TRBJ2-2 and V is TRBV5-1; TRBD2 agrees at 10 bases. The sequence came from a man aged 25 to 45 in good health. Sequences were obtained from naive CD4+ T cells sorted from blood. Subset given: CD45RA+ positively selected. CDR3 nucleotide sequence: TGCGCCAGCAGCACTAGCGGGGCTTTAAACACCGGGGAGCTGTTTTTT. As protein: CASSTSGALNTGELFF.